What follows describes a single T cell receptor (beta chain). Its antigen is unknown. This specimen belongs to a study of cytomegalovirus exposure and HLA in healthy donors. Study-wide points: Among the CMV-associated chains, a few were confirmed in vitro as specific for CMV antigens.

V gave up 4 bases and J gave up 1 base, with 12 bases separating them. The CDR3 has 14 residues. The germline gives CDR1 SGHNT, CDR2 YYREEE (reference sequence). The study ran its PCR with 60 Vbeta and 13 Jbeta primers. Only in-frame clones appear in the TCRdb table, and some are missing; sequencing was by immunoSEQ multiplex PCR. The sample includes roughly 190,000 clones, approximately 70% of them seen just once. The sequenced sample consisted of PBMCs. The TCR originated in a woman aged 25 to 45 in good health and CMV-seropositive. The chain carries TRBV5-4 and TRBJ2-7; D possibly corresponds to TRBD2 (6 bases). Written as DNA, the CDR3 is TGTGCCAGCAGCGGGGAGGTAGGGTCCTACGAGCAGTACTTC. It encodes CASSGEVGSYEQYF.